This record covers a single T cell receptor beta chain. Its cognate antigen is unknown. This specimen comes from a study of cytomegalovirus exposure and HLA in healthy donors. Germline values: CDR1 SGDLS, CDR2 YYNGEE. Trimming took 4 bases from V and 1 from J; bases not matched to a gene: 7. This CDR3 is built from 15 residues. The study ran its PCR with 60 Vbeta and 13 Jbeta primers. The method was immunoSEQ multiplex PCR; TCRdb's version includes in-frame clones alone and lacks a portion of them. Of roughly 100,000 clones listed, around 15% were seen once; the top ten hold more than 0.8%. The study's findings and limits: Researchers catalogued about 160 TCR beta chains as cytomegalovirus-associated. A later analysis found TCR association rates differed by HLA locus, highest for DRB1 and lowest for HLA-C. The records held CMV serostatus as the only immune exposure information.

The chain is built from TRBV9 and TRBJ2-7, with 8 nucleotides matching TRBD2. What was sequenced was PBMCs. This TCR derives from a female donor in good health and CMV-seronegative. Here the CDR3 reads CASSPSSGGSYEQYF. The CDR3, as DNA: TGTGCCAGCAGCCCCTCCTCGGGAGGGTCCTACGAGCAGTACTTC.